This T cell receptor beta chain came from a study of response to subunit inactivated influenza vaccine. Findings and limits, study-wide: New T cells are recruited in small numbers by each seasonal influenza vaccination, according to the authors' suggestion.

On this clonotype: Its target is not known.

The trim removed 3 bases at V and 7 bases at J, leaving 2 bases unmatched. The germline gives CDR1 SGDLS, CDR2 YYNGEE. There are 12 residues in the CDR3. Via MiXCR, TCRdb re-called the RT-PCR reads, giving one row per CDR3 protein. The sample has more than 700,000 distinct CDR3 sequences, 21% seen once. V usage is TRBV9 and J usage is TRBJ2-5; 8 bases are a match to TRBD2. This sample comprised PBMCs from blood, obtained 5 to 6 days after vaccination. The origin of this receptor is a man in his fifties who received an inactivated influenza vaccine. CDR3 sequence (DNA): TGTGCCAGCAGCGCGAGCGGGGGGACCCAGTACTTC. Its protein product is CASSASGGTQYF.